These 29 T cell receptor beta chains originate from one sample sequenced in a study of CD8+CD57+ T cells in acquired aplastic anemia. The study profiled TCR beta VDJ and CDR3 using genomic DNA as template. Via MiXCR, TCRdb re-called the reads, giving one row per CDR3 protein. The data show some 140,000 distinct CDR3 sequences, about 54% seen once. CD8+CD57+ cell expansion had been shown by flow cytometry in patients chosen for sequencing. The sequencing sample was made of sorted CD4+, CD8+, or CD8+CD57+ T cells (not recorded which) from PBMCs. All receptors derive from a human donor with aplastic anemia.

This rearrangement joins TRBV9 to TRBJ1-6; no clear D gene. Germline values: CDR1 SGDLS, CDR2 YYNGEE. The CDR3 consists of 14 residues. The V gene lost 0 bases and the J gene lost 7 bases, with 8 bases spanning the gap. The CDR3 DNA follows: TGTGCCAGCAGCGTAGGAGCAGGAAATTCACCCCTCCACTTT. It encodes CASSVGAGNSPLHF.

This clonotype has ten or more counts. The rearrangement links TRBV10-3 to TRBJ2-5; 7 bases fit TRBD1. The V and J ends lost 0 bases and 2 bases, in that order; junction bases with no gene match: 3. CDR3 length: 15 residues. CDR1 and CDR2 (germline): ENHRY, SYGVKD. The chain's CDR3 is CAISESGGLQETQYF. The CDR3 nucleotides read TGTGCCATCAGTGAGTCAGGGGGCCTTCAAGAGACCCAGTACTTC.

Note on this clonotype: The junction departs from germline at one end; a sequencing error may be responsible. The chain carries TRBV5-1 and TRBJ1-6, with D hard to call. The CDR3 runs 17 residues. In germline, CDR1 is SGHRS, CDR2 YFSETQ. CDR3 amino acids: CTSSLGVTFSYNSPLHF. The CDR3 coding sequence is TGCACCAGCAGCTTGGGAGTGACTTTCTCCTATAATTCACCCCTCCACTTT.

The rearrangement joins TRBV29-1 to TRBJ2-7, with D possibly matching TRBD2 (5 bases). The CDR3 has 15 residues. Germline V gene sequence: CDR1 SQVTM, CDR2 ANQGSEA. Trimming removed 1 base from V and 2 bases from J, with 15 bases in between. For the CDR3, the DNA is TGCAGCGTTGAAGGGGGAGCCACCCTTCCCTACGAGCAGTACTTC. Protein: CSVEGGATLPYEQYF.

The genes are TRBV27 and TRBJ2-1; no reliable D call. Trimming pared 3 bases from V and 4 bases from J, leaving 13 bases between. CDR1 is MNHEY, CDR2 SMNVEV, per germline (reference sequence). The CDR3 runs to 15 residues. The CDR3 DNA reads as TGTGCCAGCAGTTTGCGGAGAGGACCGTACAATGAGCAGTTCTTC. Amino acid sequence: CASSLRRGPYNEQFF.

The rearrangement joins TRBV29-1 to TRBJ1-4, with 7 bases aligning to TRBD1. Germline V lookup: CDR1 SQVTM, CDR2 ANQGSEA. The CDR3 spans 13 residues. Germline trimming cut 6 bases from V and 3 bases from J; bases unmatched to any gene: 4. The CDR3 is CSVRDSPNEKLFF. CDR3 in DNA: TGCAGCGTACGGGACAGCCCTAATGAAAAACTGTTTTTT. The full variable domain, its missing parts supplied by reference TRBV29-1 and TRBJ1-4, is SAVISQKPSRDICQRGTSLTIQCQVDSQVTMMFWYRQQPGQSLTLIATANQGSEATYESGFVIDKFPISRPNLTFSTLTVSNMSPEDSSIYLCSVRDSPNEKLFFGSGTQLSVL.

This chain links TRBV12-3 or TRBV12-4 with TRBJ1-1, with 7 bases that match TRBD1. The length of the CDR3 is 16 residues. After removal of 3 bases from V and 3 bases from J, the junction contained 10 bases not matched to a gene. CDR3 region: CASSLRQGRIDTEAFF. In nucleotides, the CDR3 is TGTGCCAGCAGTTTGAGACAGGGACGGATTGACACTGAAGCTTTCTTT.

This clonotype was counted many times. The V gene is TRBV9, the J gene TRBJ1-4, with TRBD1 as a possible D gene (6 bases). The CDR3 totals 17 residues. Trimming cost V 0 bases and J 2 bases, with 14 bases left between them. Germline V gives CDR1 SGDLS, CDR2 YYNGEE. The CDR3 coding sequence is TGTGCCAGCAGCGTAGCAACAGGGAAGGGGACTAATGAAAAACTGTTTTTT. Translating gives CASSVATGKGTNEKLFF.

The chain recombines TRBV6-4 with TRBJ2-7; tentative D call: TRBD2 (5 bases). From germline, CDR1 is MRHNA and CDR2 SNTAGT. The CDR3 is made up of 16 amino acids. Trimming removed 0 bases from V and 6 bases from J, with 18 bases in between. The CDR3: CASSDSMSGPECEQYF. Here the CDR3 DNA reads TGTGCCAGCAGTGACTCGATGAGCGGTCCAGAGTGCGAGCAGTACTTC.

Many counts were recorded for this clonotype. The DNA of the CDR3 is TGTGCCAGCAGTTACGGGACAGGGACCTACGAGCAGTACTTC. Translated: CASSYGTGTYEQYF. The rearrangement joins TRBV6-5 to TRBJ2-7; 9 nucleotides line up with TRBD1. The CDR3 length is 14 residues. The V gene's germline CDR1 is MNHEY and CDR2 SVGAGI. J was trimmed by 2 bases and V by 2 bases; bases with no gene match: 1.

A remark on this clonotype: This could be a read error, since a much larger clone is one nucleotide away. The gene calls are TRBV7-9 and TRBJ2-1; a possible D gene is TRBD1 (6 bases). In germline, CDR1 is SEHNR, CDR2 FQNEAQ (reference sequence). The CDR3 spans 15 residues. In DNA, the CDR3 is TGTGCGGAGGAAGGGGGTGGACCCCTCTACAGTGAGCAGTTCTTC. Protein sequence: CAEEGGGPLYSEQFF.

This clonotype was detected many times. The rearrangement joins TRBV10-2 to TRBJ2-1, with 9 bases aligning to TRBD1. Germline V gene data show CDR1 as WSHSY and CDR2 as SAAADI. Trimming at V came to 7 bases and at J to 5 bases, leaving 9 bases not matched to a gene. There are 15 residues in the CDR3. The CDR3 DNA follows: TGCGCCAGCATCGCCGGGACAGGGAGGAACAATGAGCAGTTCTTC. It yields the protein CASIAGTGRNNEQFF.

The gene calls are TRBV10-3 and TRBJ2-1; tentative D call: TRBD1 (5 bases). The germline V and J ends were trimmed by 3 bases and 9 bases, with 12 bases remaining between them. This CDR3 contains 13 residues. Germline V CDR1 and CDR2: ENHRY, SYGVKD. CDR3 nucleotides: TGTGCCATCAGTGATCAGGGTTTAGGTGAGCAGTTCTTC. Residues: CAISDQGLGEQFF.

This clonotype was observed at least ten times. The chain is built from TRBV25-1 and TRBJ2-3, with 7 bases lining up with TRBD1. CDR1 and CDR2 (germline): MGHDK, SYGVNS. CDR3 size: 15 residues. Trimming removed 6 bases from V and 2 bases from J; junction bases left unmatched: 8. Written as DNA, the CDR3 is TGTGCCAGCAGCCTCGCCACAGGGGACACAGATACGCAGTATTTT. Translated, it gives CASSLATGDTDTQYF. The complete variable domain, with remaining parts taken from reference TRBV25-1 and TRBJ2-3, reads EADIYQTPRYLVIGTGKKITLECSQTMGHDKMYWYQQDPGMELHLIHYSYGVNSTEKGDLSSESTVSRIRTEHFPLTLESARPSHTSQYLCASSLATGDTDTQYFGPGTRLTVL.

V and J are TRBV6-5 and TRBJ2-2; TRBD1 aligns across 8 bases. The CDR3 loop spans 15 amino acids. Losses at the gene ends were 2 bases for V and 4 bases for J; bases not matched to a gene: 3. Germline V gene lookup returns CDR1 MNHEY and CDR2 SVGAGI. The CDR3 coding sequence is TGTGCCAGCAGTTACGGGGGACAGGCCACCGGGGAGCTGTTTTTT. It translates to CASSYGGQATGELFF.

This chain uses TRBV20-1 with TRBJ2-2, with 7 positions matching TRBD2. Unmatched junction bases numbered 10, after V lost 0 bases and J lost 6 bases. Germline CDR1 and CDR2: DFQATT and SNEGSKA (reference sequence). The CDR3 is made up of 16 amino acids. The CDR3 sequence is CSARDGGWGNAGELFF. The CDR3 DNA follows: TGCAGTGCTAGAGACGGGGGGTGGGGAAACGCCGGGGAGCTGTTTTTT.

This sequence joins TRBV27 and TRBJ2-1, with D unclear. The V end lost 6 bases, the J end lost 7 bases, and 10 bases lay between the germline ends. Per germline, CDR1 MNHEY and CDR2 SMNVEV (reference sequence). This CDR3 region has 12 residues. The CDR3 loop reads CASRAGGNEQFF. For the CDR3, the DNA is TGTGCCAGCAGGGCAGGTGGGAATGAGCAGTTCTTC.

In this sample, this clonotype turned up a few times. This chain links TRBV7-8 with TRBJ1-6; possibly TRBD1 for D (5 bases). V was pared by 1 base and J by 12 bases, with 13 bases between. CDR3 length: 14 residues. CDR1 and CDR2 (germline): SGHVS, FQNEAQ. The CDR3 DNA reads TGTGCCAGCAGCTTAGTAGGGGAGGTTGGACCCCTCCACTTT. Its translation: CASSLVGEVGPLHF.

In the case of this clonotype: At one of its ends the junction is not consistent with the germline gene, which may arise from a read error. The rearrangement uses TRBV6-5 and TRBJ1-2; a weak D match, TRBD1 (6 bases). The V gene's germline CDR1 is MNHEY and CDR2 SVGAGI. This CDR3 is 14 amino acids long. The CDR3 DNA is TGTGCCAGCAGTTACTCTCTGGAGCCGACAGGCTACATCTTC. This encodes CASSYSLEPTGYIF.

This clonotype was recorded many times. Here the CDR3 reads CASSQTRGRETQYF. The DNA of the CDR3 is TGCGCCAGCAGCCAAACCAGGGGGCGGGAGACCCAGTACTTC. The genes are TRBV4-1 and TRBJ2-5, with 8 positions matching TRBD1. The germline gives CDR1 MGHRA, CDR2 YSYEKL. There are 14 residues in the CDR3. The trim removed 2 bases at V and 5 bases at J, leaving 4 bases unmatched.

This chain links TRBV6-1 with TRBJ2-7; TRBD2 aligns across 10 bases. The trim removed 7 bases at V and 3 bases at J, leaving 9 bases unmatched. Germline V gives CDR1 MNHNS, CDR2 SASEGT. The CDR3 totals 15 residues. CDR3 DNA sequence: TGTGCCAGCAAAACGGGGATAGCGGGGGGCTACGAGCAGTACTTC. It encodes CASKTGIAGGYEQYF.

This chain joins TRBV25-1 and TRBJ2-1, with 11 bases matching TRBD2. Germline-derived CDR1 and CDR2 are MGHDK and SYGVNS. The CDR3 contains 16 residues. The V segment lost 4 bases and the J segment 10 bases; nucleotides outside the gene matches: 12. The CDR3, as DNA: TGTGCCAGCAGTGCTAAACTAGCGGGGGATGTAGGGGAGCAGTTCTTC. It codes for CASSAKLAGDVGEQFF.

The chain has TRBV7-6 and TRBJ2-3; D may match TRBD1 or TRBD2 (5 bases each). Between the trimmed V and J ends, which lost 8 bases and 11 bases, there was a span of 23 bases. The CDR3 is made up of 14 amino acids. From germline, CDR1 is SGHVS and CDR2 FNYEAQ. DNA of the CDR3: TGTGCCAGCGGGCCCGTCCGGGACCGCAATGAGCAGTATTTT. It specifies CASGPVRDRNEQYF.

This clonotype was seen a single time. This could be a read error, since a much larger clone is one nucleotide away. The chain couples TRBV27 to TRBJ1-6; 7 bases agree with TRBD1. CDR3 size: 16 residues. The germline CDR1 and CDR2 sequences are MNHEY and SMNVEV (reference sequence). The CDR3 region is CVSSPRGQAEVSPLHF. The CDR3 nucleotides are TGTGTCAGCAGCCCTAGGGGGCAGGCTGAAGTTTCACCCCTCCACTTT.

The chain uses TRBV5-1 and TRBJ2-7; D possibly corresponds to TRBD1 (6 bases). Trimming shortened V by 3 bases and J by 5 bases, and 15 bases separated the two germline ends. The CDR3 loop spans 14 amino acids. The germline gives CDR1 SGHRS, CDR2 YFSETQ. The CDR3 region is CASSSGQSGNEQYF. In nucleotides, the CDR3 is TGCGCCAGCAGCTCCGGACAGTCCGGGAACGAGCAGTACTTC.

V and J are TRBV15 and TRBJ2-7; D unclear. Trimming took off 0 bases at V and 2 bases at J, with 11 bases between the two ends. The germline V gene encodes CDR1 LNHNV and CDR2 YYDKDF (reference sequence). The CDR3 sequence is 15 residues long. The CDR3 loop reads CATSRDRAIPYEQYF. CDR3 coding DNA: TGTGCCACCAGCAGAGATCGCGCTATACCCTACGAGCAGTACTTC.

With respect to this clonotype: A much larger clone is a single base away; this may be a read error. The rearrangement joins TRBV5-1 to TRBJ2-1, with D possibly matching TRBD2 (5 bases). There are 17 residues in the CDR3. Germline V CDR1 and CDR2: SGHRS, YFSETQ. The CDR3 DNA reads TGCGCCAGCAGCTTATACCCGGCCCCCAGAGTGAGGGATGAGCAGGTCTTC. This sequence encodes CASSLYPAPRVRDEQVF. Variable domain in full (rest from reference TRBV5-1 and TRBJ2-1): KAGVTQTPRYLIKTRGQQVTLSCSPISGHRSVSWYQQTPGQGLQFLFEYFSETQRNKGNFPGRFSGRQFSNSRSEMNVSTLELGDSALYLCASSLYPAPRVRDEQVFGPGTRLTVL.

This clonotype came up many times. V usage is TRBV6-1 and J usage is TRBJ2-7; 7 bases are shared with TRBD1. Germline lookup yields CDR1 MNHNS and CDR2 SASEGT. Trimming removed 3 bases from V and 7 bases from J; junction bases left unmatched: 9. The CDR3 is 14 amino acids. CDR3 protein: CASSEGKGAEEQYF. CDR3 nucleotide sequence: TGTGCCAGCAGTGAGGGTAAGGGGGCTGAAGAGCAGTACTTC.

The chain carries TRBV25-1 and TRBJ1-6, with a tentative D call TRBD1 (6 bases). There are 13 residues in the CDR3. Looked up from germline, CDR1 is MGHDK and CDR2 is SYGVNS. V gave up 7 bases and J gave up 6 bases, with 10 bases separating them. Here the CDR3 DNA reads TGTGCCAGCAACATAGGGGGTAATTCACCCCTCCACTTT. Encoded protein: CASNIGGNSPLHF.